A selection of T cell receptor beta chains follows, all from one sample in a study of T cells after yellow fever vaccination. TCRdb recomputed calls from the 5' RACE reads with MiXCR, one row per CDR3 protein. Here the sample spans a few hundred thousand distinct CDR3 sequences, about 7% being singletons. Sample: CD4+ T cells sorted from PBMCs, taken 15 days after the yellow fever booster vaccination. The receptors were sampled from a man younger than 40 who received the YFV17D yellow fever vaccine. Each CDR3 is given with its conserved first and last residue. The order of the fields is clone size, D gene, J gene, V gene, CDR3 protein, CDR3 DNA. D genes are given only for firm matches. Some rows have no size entry. The others give once, few or many, or a class for an expanded clone.

clone size: many
D gene: TRBD1
J gene: TRBJ2-5
V gene: TRBV29-1
CDR3 protein: CSDGQGETQYF
CDR3 DNA: TGCAGCGACGGACAGGGCGAGACCCAGTACTTC

clone size: few
D gene: NA
J gene: TRBJ2-1
V gene: TRBV20-1
CDR3 protein: CSARDGVYNEQFF
CDR3 DNA: TGCAGTGCCCGGGATGGTGTATACAATGAGCAGTTCTTC

clone size: many
D gene: NA
J gene: TRBJ2-7
V gene: TRBV6-5
CDR3 protein: CASSYSRVTGEQYF
CDR3 DNA: TGTGCCAGCAGTTACTCGAGGGTCACCGGGGAGCAGTACTTC

clone size: NA
D gene: NA
J gene: TRBJ1-3
V gene: TRBV20-1
CDR3 protein: CSARIGQNSGNTIYF
CDR3 DNA: TGCAGTGCTAGAATTGGGCAGAACTCTGGAAACACCATATATTTT

clone size: many
D gene: NA
J gene: TRBJ2-1
V gene: TRBV4-3
CDR3 protein: CATQSPDRFTYNEQFF
CDR3 DNA: TGCGCCACACAGTCGCCCGACAGGTTTACCTACAATGAGCAGTTCTTC

clone size: NA
D gene: NA
J gene: TRBJ2-7
V gene: TRBV7-2
CDR3 protein: CASSLWGMGGSTYEQYF
CDR3 DNA: TGTGCCAGCAGCTTATGGGGAATGGGCGGGTCAACCTACGAGCAGTACTTC

clone size: NA
D gene: NA
J gene: TRBJ2-2
V gene: TRBV29-1
CDR3 protein: CSVEDQKAGELFF
CDR3 DNA: TGCAGCGTTGAAGATCAGAAGGCCGGGGAGCTGTTTTTT

clone size: many
D gene: TRBD2
J gene: TRBJ2-3
V gene: TRBV20-1
CDR3 protein: CSARKGLAGASDTQYF
CDR3 DNA: TGCAGTGCTAGAAAAGGACTAGCGGGAGCCTCAGATACGCAGTATTTT

clone size: many
D gene: NA
J gene: TRBJ1-1
V gene: TRBV7-9
CDR3 protein: CASSLEGATEAFF
CDR3 DNA: TGTGCCAGCAGCTTAGAGGGAGCCACTGAAGCTTTCTTT

clone size: NA
D gene: TRBD2
J gene: TRBJ2-4
V gene: TRBV7-2
CDR3 protein: CASSLDSGGAKNIQYF
CDR3 DNA: TGTGCCAGCAGCCTAGATAGCGGGGGCGCCAAAAACATTCAGTACTTC

clone size: few
D gene: TRBD1
J gene: TRBJ2-5
V gene: TRBV6-2/TRBV6-3
CDR3 protein: CASSFRQGQTQYF
CDR3 DNA: TGTGCCAGCAGTTTCAGACAGGGCCAGACCCAGTACTTC

clone size: many
D gene: NA
J gene: TRBJ2-2
V gene: TRBV5-1
CDR3 protein: CASSNYANTGELFF
CDR3 DNA: TGCGCCAGCAGTAACTACGCGAACACCGGGGAGCTGTTTTTT

clone size: many
D gene: TRBD2
J gene: TRBJ2-7
V gene: TRBV28
CDR3 protein: CASSPGLALSYEQYF
CDR3 DNA: TGTGCCAGCAGCCCGGGACTAGCTTTGTCCTACGAGCAGTACTTC

clone size: many
D gene: NA
J gene: TRBJ2-7
V gene: TRBV18
CDR3 protein: CASSPGRDEQYF
CDR3 DNA: TGTGCCAGCTCACCGGGCAGGGACGAGCAGTACTTC

clone size: NA
D gene: NA
J gene: TRBJ1-1
V gene: TRBV3-1
CDR3 protein: CACTQFPGLSEGGTEAFF
CDR3 DNA: TGTGCCTGCACCCAATTCCCGGGACTCTCGGAAGGTGGCACTGAAGCTTTCTTT

clone size: many
D gene: TRBD2
J gene: TRBJ2-3
V gene: TRBV7-2
CDR3 protein: CASSRRTSGTDTQYF
CDR3 DNA: TGTGCCAGCAGCAGACGGACTAGCGGGACAGATACGCAGTATTTT

clone size: NA
D gene: TRBD2
J gene: TRBJ2-3
V gene: TRBV5-1
CDR3 protein: CASSLGAGVSTDTQYF
CDR3 DNA: TGCGCCAGCAGCTTAGGAGCGGGAGTTTCAACAGATACGCAGTATTTT

clone size: few
D gene: NA
J gene: TRBJ2-1
V gene: TRBV5-1
CDR3 protein: CASNSGLSDEQFF
CDR3 DNA: TGCGCCAGCAACTCAGGGTTAAGCGATGAGCAGTTCTTC

clone size: many
D gene: NA
J gene: TRBJ1-1
V gene: TRBV5-1
CDR3 protein: CASSLGGGALEAFF
CDR3 DNA: TGCGCCAGCAGCTTAGGAGGAGGGGCTCTTGAAGCTTTCTTT

clone size: NA
D gene: TRBD2
J gene: TRBJ2-1
V gene: TRBV20-1
CDR3 protein: CSASGTSGDNEQFF
CDR3 DNA: TGCAGTGCTTCCGGGACTAGCGGTGACAATGAGCAGTTCTTC

clone size: NA
D gene: TRBD2
J gene: TRBJ2-3
V gene: TRBV6-2/TRBV6-3
CDR3 protein: CASSYSPLAGGSRDTQYF
CDR3 DNA: TGTGCCAGCAGTTACTCACCCCTAGCGGGAGGGTCACGCGATACGCAGTATTTT

clone size: few
D gene: NA
J gene: TRBJ1-1
V gene: TRBV5-1
CDR3 protein: CASSQSPRTEAFF
CDR3 DNA: TGCGCCAGCAGCCAGTCCCCCCGGACTGAAGCTTTCTTT

clone size: few
D gene: NA
J gene: TRBJ2-7
V gene: TRBV7-8
CDR3 protein: CASSTNRVEQYF
CDR3 DNA: TGTGCCAGCAGTACCAACAGGGTCGAGCAGTACTTC

clone size: many
D gene: NA
J gene: TRBJ1-5
V gene: TRBV20-1
CDR3 protein: CSARISGPGQPQHF
CDR3 DNA: TGCAGTGCTAGGATATCGGGGCCAGGTCAGCCCCAGCATTTT

clone size: few
D gene: NA
J gene: TRBJ1-2
V gene: TRBV20-1
CDR3 protein: CSARDRQHGYTF
CDR3 DNA: TGCAGTGCTAGAGATAGACAACATGGCTACACCTTC

clone size: many
D gene: TRBD2
J gene: TRBJ2-3
V gene: TRBV20-1
CDR3 protein: CSAPREGADTQYF
CDR3 DNA: TGCAGTGCGCCGCGGGAGGGGGCGGATACGCAGTATTTT

clone size: NA
D gene: NA
J gene: TRBJ1-3
V gene: TRBV5-1
CDR3 protein: CASSQGAYGNTIYF
CDR3 DNA: TGCGCCAGCAGCCAGGGTGCGTACGGAAACACCATATATTTT

clone size: many
D gene: TRBD1
J gene: TRBJ2-4
V gene: TRBV5-1
CDR3 protein: CASSLVGTVAKNIQYF
CDR3 DNA: TGCGCCAGCAGCTTGGTCGGGACAGTAGCCAAAAACATTCAGTACTTC

clone size: NA
D gene: TRBD1
J gene: TRBJ1-1
V gene: TRBV3-1
CDR3 protein: CASSSGTGKVNTEAFF
CDR3 DNA: TGTGCCAGCAGCTCCGGGACAGGGAAAGTAAACACTGAAGCTTTCTTT

clone size: many
D gene: NA
J gene: TRBJ2-7
V gene: TRBV9
CDR3 protein: CASSVVAGADEQYF
CDR3 DNA: TGTGCCAGCAGCGTAGTTGCTGGGGCAGACGAGCAGTACTTC

clone size: NA
D gene: NA
J gene: TRBJ2-6
V gene: TRBV29-1
CDR3 protein: CSVPNSMSGANVLTF
CDR3 DNA: TGCAGCGTTCCCAACTCTATGTCTGGGGCCAACGTCCTGACTTTC

clone size: many
D gene: TRBD2
J gene: TRBJ2-7
V gene: TRBV6-2/TRBV6-3
CDR3 protein: CASTLEAGFEQYF
CDR3 DNA: TGTGCCAGCACCCTTGAAGCGGGATTTGAGCAGTACTTC

clone size: once
D gene: NA
J gene: TRBJ1-3
V gene: TRBV20-1
CDR3 protein: CSAPPRLGGNTIYF
CDR3 DNA: TGCAGTGCCCCCCCCCGTTTGGGTGGAAACACCATATATTTT

clone size: few
D gene: NA
J gene: TRBJ2-4
V gene: TRBV12-3/TRBV12-4
CDR3 protein: CASSQRPELAKNIQYF
CDR3 DNA: TGTGCCAGCAGTCAACGTCCGGAGCTAGCCAAAAACATTCAGTACTTC

clone size: few
D gene: NA
J gene: TRBJ2-6
V gene: TRBV6-6
CDR3 protein: CAIAALGANVLTF
CDR3 DNA: TGTGCCATCGCCGCTCTGGGGGCCAACGTCCTGACTTTC

clone size: few
D gene: NA
J gene: TRBJ2-1
V gene: TRBV12-3/TRBV12-4
CDR3 protein: CASSSLSSYNEQFF
CDR3 DNA: TGTGCCAGCAGCTCGTTGAGCTCCTACAATGAGCAGTTCTTC

clone size: few
D gene: TRBD2
J gene: TRBJ2-5
V gene: TRBV4-2
CDR3 protein: CASSQGGGGGETQYF
CDR3 DNA: TGTGCCAGCAGCCAAGGGGGCGGGGGAGGAGAGACCCAGTACTTC

clone size: NA
D gene: NA
J gene: TRBJ2-7
V gene: TRBV6-5
CDR3 protein: CASSYSPLATTSSSEQYF
CDR3 DNA: TGTGCCAGCAGTTACTCTCCCCTCGCCACGACTAGTTCCTCCGAGCAGTACTTC

clone size: NA
D gene: NA
J gene: TRBJ1-1
V gene: TRBV6-5
CDR3 protein: CASMLTNLNTEAFF
CDR3 DNA: TGTGCCAGCATGTTGACAAACCTGAACACTGAAGCTTTCTTT

clone size: few
D gene: NA
J gene: TRBJ2-6
V gene: TRBV30
CDR3 protein: CAWEEGHRVSGANVLTF
CDR3 DNA: TGTGCCTGGGAGGAGGGACACAGAGTTTCTGGGGCCAACGTCCTGACTTTC

clone size: many
D gene: NA
J gene: TRBJ2-7
V gene: TRBV6-6
CDR3 protein: CASSPRDYEQYF
CDR3 DNA: TGTGCCAGCAGTCCCAGGGACTACGAGCAGTACTTC

clone size: NA
D gene: NA
J gene: TRBJ2-1
V gene: TRBV25-1
CDR3 protein: CASSGPGTYEQFF
CDR3 DNA: TGTGCCAGCAGTGGCCCGGGGACTTACGAGCAGTTCTTC

clone size: many
D gene: NA
J gene: TRBJ2-7
V gene: TRBV15
CDR3 protein: CATSRGGLTGEQYF
CDR3 DNA: TGTGCCACCAGCAGAGGGGGGTTAACGGGCGAGCAGTACTTC

clone size: NA
D gene: NA
J gene: TRBJ2-7
V gene: TRBV5-1
CDR3 protein: CASRRSPSSYEQYF
CDR3 DNA: TGCGCCAGCAGAAGGTCTCCAAGCTCCTACGAGCAGTACTTC

clone size: NA
D gene: NA
J gene: TRBJ2-1
V gene: TRBV15
CDR3 protein: CATSRAQGNEQFF
CDR3 DNA: TGTGCCACCAGCAGGGCCCAGGGTAATGAGCAGTTCTTC

clone size: few
D gene: TRBD2
J gene: TRBJ2-1
V gene: TRBV20-1
CDR3 protein: CSAQTSGRALNEQFF
CDR3 DNA: TGCAGTGCTCAAACTAGCGGGAGGGCCCTCAATGAGCAGTTCTTC

clone size: few
D gene: TRBD1
J gene: TRBJ2-7
V gene: TRBV3-1
CDR3 protein: CASSHHRDRGTGEQYF
CDR3 DNA: TGTGCCAGCAGCCATCACCGGGACAGGGGCACTGGCGAGCAGTACTTC

clone size: few
D gene: NA
J gene: TRBJ2-7
V gene: TRBV7-2
CDR3 protein: CASSLDLRNSYEQYF
CDR3 DNA: TGTGCCAGCAGCTTAGATCTCCGAAACTCCTACGAGCAGTACTTC